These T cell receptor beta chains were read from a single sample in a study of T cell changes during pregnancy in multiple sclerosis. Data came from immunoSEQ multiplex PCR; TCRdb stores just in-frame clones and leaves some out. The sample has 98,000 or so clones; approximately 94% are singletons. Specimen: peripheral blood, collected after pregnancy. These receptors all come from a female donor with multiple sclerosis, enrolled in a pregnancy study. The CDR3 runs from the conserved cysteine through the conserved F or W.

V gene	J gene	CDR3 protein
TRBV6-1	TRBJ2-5	CASKKSGTIRETQYF
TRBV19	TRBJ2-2	CASSILWDRLTGELFF
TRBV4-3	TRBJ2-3	CASSQDVAAGSTDTQYF
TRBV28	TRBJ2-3	CASSRGGEADTQYF
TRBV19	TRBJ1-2	CASSRTGTGHYGYTF
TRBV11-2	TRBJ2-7	CASSNTGTSGYEQYF
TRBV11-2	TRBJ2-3	CASSLTSGGADTQYF
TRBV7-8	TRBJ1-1	CASIKTGTMNTEAFF
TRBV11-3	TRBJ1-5	CASPDSDREGNQPQHF
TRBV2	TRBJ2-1	CASSDRDRAYEQFF
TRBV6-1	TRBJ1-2	CASSVTQGGGYTF
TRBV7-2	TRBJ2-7	CASSLGYRQGGSYEQYF
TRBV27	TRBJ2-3	CASSPLRDRIVGTDTQYF
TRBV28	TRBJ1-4	CASSGTGSGTNEKLFF
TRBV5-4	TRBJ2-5	CASSLALGSGEETQYF
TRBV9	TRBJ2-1	CASSVGGGASSYNEQFF
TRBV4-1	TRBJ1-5	CASSQIAGSSNQPQHF
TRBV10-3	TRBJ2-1	CGSAAGVGYNEQFF
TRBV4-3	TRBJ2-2	CASSLTGSGELFF
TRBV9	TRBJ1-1	CASSSRDSYTEAFF
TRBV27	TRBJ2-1	CASSPEKLAGAWGEQFF
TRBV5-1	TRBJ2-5	CASSGTGGNVQETQYF
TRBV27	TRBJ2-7	CASYGPGQRTYEQYF
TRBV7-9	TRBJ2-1	CASSLVAGVGEQFF
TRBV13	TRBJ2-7	CASRRRTEPYEQYF
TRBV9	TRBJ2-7	CASSPIGEREQYF
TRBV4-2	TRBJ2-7	CASSPELADSYEQYF
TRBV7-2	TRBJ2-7	CASSFSGPSEQYF
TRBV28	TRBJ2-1	CASSPASGRAFGNEQFF
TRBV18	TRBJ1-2	CASVSSGQGYGYTF
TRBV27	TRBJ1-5	CASSYTGANQPQHF
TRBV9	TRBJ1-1	CASSGQGEAFF
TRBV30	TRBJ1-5	CAWSVDRDQPQHF
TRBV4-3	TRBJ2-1	CASSQETSGRFYNEQFF
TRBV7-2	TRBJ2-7	CASSFTGGYEQYF
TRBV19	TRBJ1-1	CASSWGTRGNTEAFF
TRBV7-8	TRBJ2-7	CASSLPGAYEQYF
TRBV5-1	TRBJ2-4	CASSLDGRSKNIQYF
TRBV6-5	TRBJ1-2	CASGPTRGWYGYTF
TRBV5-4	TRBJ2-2	CASSSRRQKNTGELFF
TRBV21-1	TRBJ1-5	CASSPDSFNQPQHF